The entry below describes one T cell receptor beta chain. Its antigen remains unknown. This sample is part of a study of blood T cells in healthy people across ages. Study-wide points: Strong correlation linked observed beta diversity and percent naive T cells. Roughly linearly, TCR beta diversity per million T cells fell as age increased.

Using a J-beta primer mix together with a sample-barcoded 5' primer, a second PCR was run for about 6 to 12 cycles. TCRdb independently ran MiXCR on the 5' RACE reads; one entry per CDR3 protein. The profile shows about 1.5 million distinct CDR3 sequences, about 45% of them singletons. This CDR3 region has 14 residues. V dropped 7 bases and J dropped 2 bases, with 14 bases sitting between them. Germline V gene sequence: CDR1 SQVTM, CDR2 ANQGSEA. The study drew donors from healthy Caucasian individuals in Russia aged roughly 6 to 90. Samples had at least 6.5 million PBMCs isolated from them. This TCR was recovered from a woman in her late teens or twenties in good health. The specimen was blood. This chain links TRBV29-1 with TRBJ2-2, with D unclear. CDR3 region: CSAGSTPNTGELFF. For the CDR3, the DNA is TGCAGCGCCGGGTCCACACCAAACACCGGGGAGCTGTTTTTT.